The 7 T cell receptor beta chains given below trace back to one sample, sequenced in a study of blood T cell repertoires in COVID-19. The data were produced by immunoSEQ multiplex PCR, yet TCRdb's version contains in-frame clones alone and is incomplete. In the table there are 340,000 or so clones, around four fifths of which are singletons. The sequenced sample consisted of peripheral blood. The receptors were gathered from a man aged 30-40 years with active or convalescent COVID-19.

V and J are TRBV6-5 and TRBJ1-1; D is perhaps TRBD1 (6 bases). The germline V and J ends were trimmed by 6 bases and 3 bases, with 14 bases remaining between them. This CDR3 region has 14 residues. CDR1 is MNHEY, CDR2 SVGAGI, per germline. The CDR3 spells CASSPGQRDTEAFF. The CDR3 bases are TGTGCCAGCAGCCCAGGACAGAGGGACACTGAAGCTTTCTTT.

The chain employs TRBV9 and TRBJ1-2, with D unclear. Trimming cost V 0 bases and J 1 base, with 22 bases left between them. This CDR3 has 19 amino acids. The V gene's germline CDR1 is SGDLS and CDR2 YYNGEE. CDR3 bases: TGTGCCAGCAGCGTAGAGGTGGGGAGATTTGGGGATCTTAACTATGGCTACACCTTC. This sequence encodes CASSVEVGRFGDLNYGYTF.

The chain is built from TRBV6-5 and TRBJ2-3; 14 bases match TRBD2. V was pared by 7 bases and J by 4 bases, with 4 bases of the junction left unmatched. The CDR3 loop spans 15 amino acids. Germline CDR1 reads MNHEY; CDR2 reads SVGAGI. As DNA, the CDR3 is TGTGCCAGCACGGGACTAGCGGGAGCTTCAGATACGCAGTATTTT. Its protein product is CASTGLAGASDTQYF.

The V call is TRBV28, the J call TRBJ2-7; D is unresolved. From germline, CDR1 is MDHEN and CDR2 SYDVKM. Trimming shortened V by 6 bases and J by 2 bases, and 20 bases separated the two germline ends. This CDR3 has 16 residues. The CDR3 reads CASSFSYRLSPYEQYF. The CDR3 DNA reads TGTGCCAGCAGCTTCTCCTACCGACTCAGTCCCTACGAGCAGTACTTC.

The V call is TRBV7-9, the J call TRBJ2-5; no firm D call. The CDR3 spans 12 residues. Trimming removed 5 bases at V and 5 bases at J, with 9 bases between. Germline V gene sequence: CDR1 SEHNR, CDR2 FQNEAQ (reference sequence). The CDR3 DNA reads as TGTGCCAGCAGCCCCCCGGTCGAGACCCAGTACTTC. Translated: CASSPPVETQYF.

This chain connects TRBV5-6 to TRBJ1-1, with 8 positions matching TRBD1. CDR3 length: 15 amino acids. Germline loops: CDR1 SGHDT, CDR2 YYEEEE. J was trimmed by 1 base and V by 5 bases; bases with no gene match: 7. The CDR3 nucleotides read TGTGCCAGCAGTCGACAGGGGCTGAAGAACACTGAAGCTTTCTTT. Amino acids: CASSRQGLKNTEAFF. The variable domain in full, completed from reference TRBV5-6 and TRBJ1-1, reads DAGVTQSPTHLIKTRGQQVTLRCSPKSGHDTVSWYQQALGQGPQFIFQYYEEEERQRGNFPDRFSGHQFPNYSSELNVNALLLGDSALYLCASSRQGLKNTEAFFGQGTRLTVV.

This chain joins TRBV11-3 and TRBJ2-1; D ambiguous. This CDR3 has 13 amino acids. CDR1 and CDR2 (germline): SGHNT, YENEEA. V dropped 2 bases and J dropped 4 bases, with 6 bases sitting between them. The chain's CDR3 is CASSLNRYNEQFF. The CDR3 DNA reads TGTGCCAGCAGCTTAAACAGATACAATGAGCAGTTCTTC. Based on the CDR3 plus reference TRBV11-3 and TRBJ2-1, the full variable domain is EAGVVQSPRYKIIEKKQPVAFWCNPISGHNTLYWYLQNLGQGPELLIRYENEEAVDDSQLPKDRFSAERLKGVDSTLKIQPAELGDSAVYLCASSLNRYNEQFFGPGTRLTVL.